The 10 T cell receptor beta chains in this list originate from one sample, sequenced in a study of T-cell memory formation after mild COVID-19. TCRdb re-called the 5' RACE reads through MiXCR, storing one row per CDR3 protein. The data show about 49,000 distinct CDR3 sequences, 25% to 30% seen once. The sample consisted of PBMCs or a T cell subset sorted from them (not recorded which). Receptors were obtained from a man aged 18 to 35 who had mild COVID-19 (a few samples of this study predate the infection). Cell type and time point are not known.

This clonotype has only one observation. The chain uses TRBV7-2 and TRBJ1-1; D is unclear. Germline V gives CDR1 SGHTA, CDR2 FQGNSA. The CDR3 length is 16 residues. Trimming shortened V by 5 bases and J by 5 bases, and 21 bases separated the two germline ends. In nucleotides, the CDR3 is TGTGCCAGCAGCCCCTTAGGCGGGAGGATGCGGACTGAAGCTTTCTTT. This translates into CASSPLGGRMRTEAFF.

This clonotype was seen ten or more times. The genes are TRBV4-2 and TRBJ2-3, with 9 bases fitting TRBD2. Germline V lookup: CDR1 LGHNA, CDR2 YNFKEQ. This CDR3 comprises 16 residues. Losses at the gene ends were 1 base for V and 2 bases for J; bases not matched to a gene: 4. The CDR3 protein is CASSQAGLAPTDTQYF. CDR3 DNA: TGTGCCAGCAGCCAAGCGGGACTAGCCCCCACAGATACGCAGTATTTT.

The gene calls are TRBV15 and TRBJ1-6, with D possibly TRBD1 on 5 matching bases. CDR3 length: 14 amino acids. The V end lost 6 bases, the J end lost 0 bases, and 6 bases lay between the germline ends. CDR1 is LNHNV and CDR2 is YYDKDF in the germline V gene (reference sequence). The CDR3 sequence: CATRDNSYNSPLHF. The CDR3 region has the DNA TGTGCCACCAGGGACAACTCCTATAATTCACCCCTCCACTTT.

The gene calls are TRBV5-1 and TRBJ2-1; D may correspond to TRBD1 or TRBD2 (6 bases each). Germline CDR1 SGHRS, CDR2 YFSETQ. The CDR3 spans 16 residues. V gave up 4 bases and J gave up 8 bases, with 22 bases separating them. The CDR3 bases are TGCGCCAGCAGCCCCCTTCCGAGGGGGGCCATGTATGAGCAGTTCTTC. Residues: CASSPLPRGAMYEQFF.

Regarding this clonotype: One end of the junction fails to match germline, which may point to a read error. This chain connects TRBV7-9 to TRBJ2-1; the D gene is possibly TRBD1 (6 bases). This CDR3 contains 14 residues. Germline V gives CDR1 SEHNR, CDR2 FQNEAQ (reference sequence). The CDR3 DNA follows: TGTGCCAGCAGCTCGGACAGTAGATCGCCTGAGCAGTTATTC. Translation: CASSSDSRSPEQLF.

This chain's CDR3 is CASSQGAMTTNEKLFF. CDR3 in DNA: TGCGCCAGCAGCCAGGGGGCCATGACAACTAATGAAAAACTGTTTTTT. This rearrangement joins TRBV4-1 to TRBJ1-4, with D tentatively TRBD1 (6 bases). V lost 3 bases and J 0 bases, leaving 11 bases between the germline ends. The germline V gene encodes CDR1 MGHRA and CDR2 YSYEKL. The CDR3 has 16 amino acids.

Only a few counts were recorded for this clonotype. This chain joins TRBV5-1 and TRBJ1-1; tentative D call: TRBD1 (5 bases). The V end was cut by 7 bases, the J end by 0 bases, with 16 bases between. CDR1 and CDR2 (germline): SGHRS, YFSETQ. This CDR3 has 15 amino acids. This CDR3 is CASSIPGRMNTEAFF. CDR3 nucleotide sequence: TGCGCCAGCTCCATTCCGGGGCGAATGAACACTGAAGCTTTCTTT.

There are a few counts of this clonotype. The chain combines TRBV7-8 with TRBJ2-1; D is undetermined. V was trimmed by 1 base and J by 3 bases, leaving 7 bases between them. This CDR3 spans 14 amino acids. From germline, CDR1 is SGHVS and CDR2 FQNEAQ. The CDR3 protein is CASSLVLGYNEQFF. The CDR3 bases are TGTGCCAGCAGCTTAGTACTCGGCTACAATGAGCAGTTCTTC.

This clonotype showed up just a few times. The chain recombines TRBV19 with TRBJ1-6, with D unclear. Trimming took 5 bases from V and 10 from J, leaving 9 bases between them. This CDR3 spans 12 amino acids. Germline values: CDR1 LNHDA, CDR2 SQIVND (reference sequence). The CDR3 region has the DNA TGTGCCAGTAGTCCCCCCGGCTCACCCCTCCACTTT. Residues: CASSPPGSPLHF.

The count of this clonotype is one. The chain carries TRBV27 and TRBJ1-2; TRBD1 agrees at 7 bases. The trim removed 3 bases at V and 8 bases at J, leaving 12 bases unmatched. Germline CDR1 is MNHEY and CDR2 is SMNVEV (reference sequence). CDR3 length: 15 residues. The CDR3 is CASSFQGGAYVGYTF. The CDR3 coding sequence is TGTGCCAGCAGTTTCCAAGGGGGCGCGTATGTAGGCTACACCTTC.